The 27 T cell receptor beta chains given below trace back to one sample, sequenced in a study of T cells in Graves' hyperthyroidism and ophthalmopathy. TCR beta CDR3 sequences were amplified from RNA transcripts. In the first-round RT-PCR of the TCR CDR3, the HTBI primer set was used. MiXCR was run by TCRdb on the multiplex PCR reads, yielding one entry per CDR3 protein. Of about 100,000 distinct CDR3 sequences in the sample, 16% were seen once. The specimen sequenced was blood. These TCRs come from a woman aged 45-65 years with Graves' hyperthyroidism.

The V gene is TRBV20-1, the J gene TRBJ2-7, with 8 positions matching TRBD2. This CDR3 region has 12 residues. After removal of 0 bases from V and 6 bases from J, the junction contained 1 base not matched to a gene. CDR1 and CDR2 from the germline V gene are DFQATT and SNEGSKA (reference sequence). The CDR3 spells CSARDGTSEQYF. DNA of the CDR3: TGCAGTGCTAGAGATGGGACTAGCGAGCAGTACTTC.

Many counts were recorded for this clonotype. The CDR3 coding sequence is TGTGCCAGCACCGCCAGTATCCCTGGGGCCAACGTCCTGACTTTC. This codes for CASTASIPGANVLTF. V gene TRBV3-1 combines with J gene TRBJ2-6; D gene uncertain. There are 15 residues in the CDR3. Germline values: CDR1 LGHDT, CDR2 YNNKEL (reference sequence). V lost 7 bases, J lost 2 bases, and 12 bases lay in between.

This clonotype occurred many times. The chain recombines TRBV2 with TRBJ2-5; D assignment may be TRBD1 or TRBD2 (5 bases each). Trimming took off 8 bases at V and 1 base at J, with 11 bases between the two ends. From germline, CDR1 is SNHLY and CDR2 FYNNEI. CDR3 length equals 13 residues. In DNA, the CDR3 is TGTGCCAGCCCCCGGGACCTCCAAGAGACCCAGTACTTC. It translates to CASPRDLQETQYF.

Ten or more counts support this clonotype. The J gene is TRBJ2-1, the V gene TRBV6-1; TRBD2 might be the D (5 bases). CDR3 length equals 13 residues. CDR1 MNHNS and CDR2 SASEGT come from the germline V gene. V gave up 5 bases and J gave up 3 bases, with 8 bases separating them. As DNA, the CDR3 is TGTGCCAGCAGTTCCGACTACTACAATGAGCAGTTCTTC. Protein sequence: CASSSDYYNEQFF.

This clonotype was seen ten or more times. The rearrangement joins TRBV29-1 to TRBJ2-5; no clear D gene. The CDR3 is made up of 11 amino acids. Germline lookup yields CDR1 SQVTM and CDR2 ANQGSEA. Trimming stripped 4 bases from V and 5 bases from J, with 8 bases between. CDR3 protein: CSVVGLETQYF. The CDR3 bases are TGCAGCGTTGTAGGATTGGAGACCCAGTACTTC.

This clonotype was detected ten times or more. The chain joins TRBV12-3 or TRBV12-4 to TRBJ2-1, with D hard to call. The CDR3 is 12 residues long. The V and J ends lost 0 bases and 10 bases respectively, with 7 bases between them. Here the CDR3 DNA reads TGTGCCAGCAGTTTAGCTGGTTGGGAGCAGTTCTTC. Its protein product is CASSLAGWEQFF.

V usage is TRBV7-3 and J usage is TRBJ2-7, with TRBD1 identical over 7 bases. The CDR3 loop spans 15 amino acids. The germline CDR1 and CDR2 sequences are SGHTA and FQGTGA. The J segment lost 3 bases and the V segment lost 5 bases, leaving 10 bases of the junction unmatched. The CDR3 here is CASSPRSTGSYEQYF. The CDR3, as DNA: TGTGCCAGCAGCCCTAGGTCGACAGGGAGCTACGAGCAGTACTTC.

This clonotype was found many times. As DNA, the CDR3 is TGCGCCAGCAGCTTTTCTAGCGCACAAGAGACCCAGTACTTC. Protein sequence: CASSFSSAQETQYF. The chain uses TRBV5-1 and TRBJ2-5, with D perhaps matching TRBD2 (6 bases). CDR1 SGHRS and CDR2 YFSETQ come from the germline V gene. The CDR3 contains 14 residues. Trimming cost V 2 bases and J 2 bases, with 10 bases left between them.

In its sample, this clonotype was seen many times. The genes are TRBV30 and TRBJ2-4; D is possibly TRBD1 (7 bases). CDR3 length: 15 residues. Per germline, CDR1 GTSNPN and CDR2 SVGIG (reference sequence). V gave up 4 bases and J gave up 8 bases, with 21 bases separating them. The CDR3 nucleotides read TGTGCCTGGACTCAGGGGAGGTTCAGGGGGGACATTCAGTACTTC. Its translation: CAWTQGRFRGDIQYF.

This CDR3 reads CASSMGQGWAEAFF. CDR3 bases: TGCGCCAGCAGCATGGGACAGGGATGGGCTGAAGCTTTCTTT. The chain uses TRBV5-1 and TRBJ1-1, with 9 bases identical to TRBD1. CDR3 size: 14 residues. Trimming cost V 4 bases and J 6 bases; bases outside gene matches: 7. Germline V lookup: CDR1 SGHRS, CDR2 YFSETQ.

This rearrangement joins TRBV7-2 to TRBJ2-4; D possibly corresponds to TRBD2 (5 bases). The germline V gene encodes CDR1 SGHTA and CDR2 FQGNSA. The V gene lost 3 bases and the J gene lost 7 bases, with 7 bases spanning the gap. The CDR3 extends over 12 amino acids. The CDR3 coding sequence is TGTGCCAGCAGCTTTACTAGTAACATTCAGTACTTC. Encoded protein: CASSFTSNIQYF.

This clonotype was recorded at least ten times. The V call is TRBV6-2 or TRBV6-3, the J call TRBJ2-1, with 8 nucleotides matching TRBD2. CDR1 is MNHEY, CDR2 SVGEGT, per germline. After removal of 4 bases from V and 8 bases from J, the junction contained 4 bases not matched to a gene. The CDR3 runs 13 residues. This CDR3 is CASSFSGIDEQFF. In DNA form, the CDR3 reads TGTGCCAGCAGTTTTAGCGGGATCGATGAGCAGTTCTTC.

This clonotype was seen more than once but under ten times. The chain joins TRBV7-9 to TRBJ2-3; D might be TRBD1 or TRBD2, each matching 5 bases. V was shortened by 8 bases and J by 5 bases, with 20 bases between the two germline ends. The CDR3 loop spans 15 amino acids. Germline V lookup: CDR1 SEHNR, CDR2 FQNEAQ (reference sequence). This CDR3 reads CASGPGPPLIDTQYF. CDR3 bases: TGTGCCAGCGGCCCGGGACCTCCCCTGATAGATACGCAGTATTTT. The full variable domain, in which reference TRBV7-9 and TRBJ2-3 provide the parts outside the CDR3, is DTGVSQNPRHKITKRGQNVTFRCDPISEHNRLYWYRQTLGQGPEFLTYFQNEAQLEKSRLLSDRFSAERPKGSFSTLEIQRTEQGDSAMYLCASGPGPPLIDTQYFGPGTRLTVL.

There are many counts of this clonotype. The chain couples TRBV28 to TRBJ1-2; D remains ambiguous. CDR1 and CDR2 from the germline V gene are MDHEN and SYDVKM. Trimming took 6 bases from V and 4 from J, leaving 15 bases between them. This CDR3 is 14 amino acids long. The DNA for the CDR3 is TGTGCCAGCAGCCCGGAAGGTATCTTCTATGGCTACACCTTC. Translating gives CASSPEGIFYGYTF.

This rearrangement joins TRBV9 to TRBJ2-5; TRBD2 might be the D (6 bases). Germline V gives CDR1 SGDLS, CDR2 YYNGEE. Trimming shortened V by 2 bases and J by 2 bases, and 13 bases separated the two germline ends. This CDR3 comprises 15 residues. The CDR3 here is CASSVGLIDQETQYF. CDR3 nucleotide sequence: TGTGCCAGCAGCGTCGGACTAATCGATCAAGAGACCCAGTACTTC.

This clonotype was seen many times. V is TRBV29-1 and J is TRBJ1-1; TRBD1 aligns across 9 bases. V was pared by 4 bases and J by 7 bases, with 7 bases of the junction left unmatched. The CDR3 length is 13 residues. The germline CDR1 and CDR2 sequences are SQVTM and ANQGSEA. DNA for the CDR3: TGCAGCGTTGCCGGGACAGGGTGGGGTGAAGCTTTCTTT. Protein: CSVAGTGWGEAFF.

This clonotype was counted at least ten times. The V and J genes are TRBV5-1 and TRBJ1-2; the match to TRBD1 covers 7 bases. CDR1 is SGHRS, CDR2 YFSETQ, per germline. The CDR3 length is 12 residues. The junction had 8 bases not matched to a gene; V was cut back by 7 bases and J by 8 bases. CDR3 nucleotide sequence: TGCGCCAGCTCATTACAGGGGTTAGGCTACACCTTC. This encodes CASSLQGLGYTF. The full variable domain, rest sourced from reference TRBV5-1 and TRBJ1-2, is KAGVTQTPRYLIKTRGQQVTLSCSPISGHRSVSWYQQTPGQGLQFLFEYFSETQRNKGNFPGRFSGRQFSNSRSEMNVSTLELGDSALYLCASSLQGLGYTFGSGTRLTVV.

This clonotype appeared a few times. A single base separates this from a much larger clone, so it may be a read error. The chain combines TRBV20-1 with TRBJ2-3; possibly TRBD2 for D (6 bases). Germline V CDR1 and CDR2: DFQATT, SNEGSKA (reference sequence). The CDR3 is made up of 15 amino acids. The CDR3 nucleotides are TGCAGTGTCGCCCCGGGGGATGGGAGCACAGGTACGCAGTATTTT. Translation: CSVAPGDGSTGTQYF.

The V and J genes are TRBV14 and TRBJ2-7; D is possibly TRBD1 (5 bases). Trimming removed 1 base from V and 4 bases from J, with 5 bases in between. The CDR3 length is 12 residues. CDR1 is SGHDN and CDR2 is FVKESK in the germline V gene. The CDR3 region has the DNA TGTGCCAGCAGCCAAGGGACATACGAGCAGTACTTC. Its protein product is CASSQGTYEQYF. Full variable domain (outside the CDR3, taken from reference TRBV14 and TRBJ2-7): EAGVTQFPSHSVIEKGQTVTLRCDPISGHDNLYWYRRVMGKEIKFLLHFVKESKQDESGMPNNRFLAERTGGTYSTLKVQPAELEDSGVYFCASSQGTYEQYFGPGTRLTVT.

This clonotype has a count of ten or more. The CDR3 DNA reads TGTGCCAGCAGCCAAACCGGGACCCGGGAGCTGTTTTTT. As protein: CASSQTGTRELFF. V usage is TRBV3-1 and J usage is TRBJ2-2; D is perhaps TRBD1 or TRBD2 (5 bases each). Germline CDR1 is LGHDT and CDR2 is YNNKEL (reference sequence). The CDR3 is made up of 13 amino acids. V was cut by 2 bases and J by 9 bases, with 10 bases left in between.

This clonotype was recorded at least ten times. The genes are TRBV4-1 and TRBJ2-1, with no clear D. Trimming took 3 bases from V and 1 from J, leaving 10 bases between them. The CDR3 contains 15 residues. CDR1 MGHRA and CDR2 YSYEKL come from the germline V gene. The CDR3 region is CASSQGHVSYNEQFF. Here the CDR3 DNA reads TGCGCCAGCAGCCAGGGTCACGTATCCTACAATGAGCAGTTCTTC.

In this sample, this clonotype turned up many times. The chain's CDR3 is CASSDLRQLGNTIYF. The CDR3 DNA sequence: TGTGCCAGCAGTGACCTGAGGCAGCTCGGAAACACCATATATTTT. This chain connects TRBV27 to TRBJ1-3; D remains unclear. This CDR3 comprises 15 residues. Germline CDR1 MNHEY, CDR2 SMNVEV (reference sequence). The ends were cut back, 5 bases at V and 4 bases at J, with 15 bases in the middle.

Ten or more counts support this clonotype. The CDR3 region has the DNA TGCAGTGCTCCCGGACAGGGGCTGCTCGGCTACACCTTC. This codes for CSAPGQGLLGYTF. V and J are TRBV20-1 and TRBJ1-2, with 9 bases that match TRBD1. V was clipped by 5 bases and J by 8 bases; unmatched bases: 9. CDR1 and CDR2 from the germline V gene are DFQATT and SNEGSKA (reference sequence). CDR3 length: 13 residues.

The chain couples TRBV7-3 to TRBJ2-2; TRBD2 matches at 9 bases. Trimming at V came to 1 base and at J to 6 bases, leaving 3 bases not matched to a gene. Germline V gene lookup returns CDR1 SGHTA and CDR2 FQGTGA. The CDR3 consists of 15 residues. CDR3 sequence (DNA): TGTGCCAGCAGCTTAATAGCGGGAGAAGCCGGGGAGCTGTTTTTT. The encoded protein is CASSLIAGEAGELFF.

This clonotype has a count of ten or more. The V call is TRBV6-1, the J call TRBJ2-1; 8 nucleotides match TRBD1. The CDR3 is 17 amino acids. Trimming removed 5 bases from V and 6 bases from J; junction bases left unmatched: 15. The germline CDR1 and CDR2 sequences are MNHNS and SASEGT. The CDR3: CASSQTSGQVGRNEQFF. CDR3 bases: TGTGCCAGCAGTCAAACATCGGGACAGGTGGGGCGCAATGAGCAGTTCTTC.

This clonotype was observed a handful of times. The gene calls are TRBV5-1 and TRBJ2-1; 14 bases are shared with TRBD2. The CDR3 is 15 residues long. Trimming took 3 bases from V and 9 from J; bases not matched to a gene: 5. Germline V gives CDR1 SGHRS, CDR2 YFSETQ. The CDR3 sequence: CASSSGLAGVTEQFF. The CDR3 DNA sequence: TGCGCCAGCAGCTCGGGACTAGCGGGAGTAACTGAGCAGTTCTTC. The full variable domain, in which reference TRBV5-1 and TRBJ2-1 provide the parts outside the CDR3, is KAGVTQTPRYLIKTRGQQVTLSCSPISGHRSVSWYQQTPGQGLQFLFEYFSETQRNKGNFPGRFSGRQFSNSRSEMNVSTLELGDSALYLCASSSGLAGVTEQFFGPGTRLTVL.

This clonotype was picked up many times. J is TRBJ2-5 and V is TRBV14, with D possibly called TRBD1 or TRBD2 (5 bases each). V was clipped by 1 base and J by 1 base, with 10 bases between them. The CDR3 has 15 residues. Germline loops: CDR1 SGHDN, CDR2 FVKESK. For the CDR3, the DNA is TGTGCCAGCAGCCAAGCATCCGGGACCCAAGAGACCCAGTACTTC. This translates into CASSQASGTQETQYF.